Presented here are 10 T cell receptor beta chains from one specimen sequenced in a study of T-cell memory formation after mild COVID-19. TCRdb processed the 5' RACE reads anew with MiXCR; each CDR3 protein has one entry. This sample has approximately 200,000 distinct CDR3 sequences, with 16% found just once. The sample taken for sequencing was PBMCs or a T cell subset sorted from them (not recorded which). Source of these receptors: an adult woman who had mild COVID-19 (a few samples of this study predate the infection). Cell type and time point are not known.

This clonotype appeared a few times. V and J are TRBV24-1 and TRBJ2-3; possible D gene TRBD2, 5 bases. The germline gives CDR1 KGHDR, CDR2 SFDVKD. The V gene lost 9 bases and the J gene lost 2 bases, with 14 bases spanning the gap. The CDR3 length is 14 residues. DNA of the CDR3: TGTGCCACCGCCAATGAGGGAGTCACAGATACGCAGTATTTT. Residues: CATANEGVTDTQYF.

This clonotype was recorded at least ten times. The CDR3 loop is CASSQVPKISAGTRSSYEQYF. The DNA for the CDR3 is TGTGCCAGCAGCCAAGTTCCCAAAATTTCCGCCGGGACACGAAGCTCCTACGAGCAGTACTTC. The V gene is TRBV4-2, the J gene TRBJ2-7, with a possible D match to TRBD1 (6 bases). V was pared by 1 base and J by 0 bases, with 28 bases between. The CDR3 has 21 residues. CDR1 is LGHNA, CDR2 YNFKEQ, per germline.

This clonotype came up a few times. The chain uses TRBV29-1 and TRBJ2-1; unclear D gene. Germline V gene lookup returns CDR1 SQVTM and CDR2 ANQGSEA. Trimming left V 4 bases short and J 3 bases short, with 10 bases between. The CDR3 length is 13 residues. CDR3 nucleotides: TGCAGCGTTGGACATACTCTCTACAATGAGCAGTTCTTC. Translated: CSVGHTLYNEQFF.

This clonotype was counted ten times or more. The V and J genes are TRBV5-1 and TRBJ1-1, with D maybe TRBD1 (6 bases). Germline V CDR1 and CDR2: SGHRS, YFSETQ. V lost 3 bases to trimming and J lost 1 base, with 10 bases between them. The CDR3 is made up of 14 amino acids. The CDR3 region is CASSSGQPNTEAFF. As DNA, the CDR3 is TGCGCCAGCAGCTCGGGACAACCGAACACTGAAGCTTTCTTT.

This clonotype has more than one count but fewer than ten. The rearrangement joins TRBV5-1 to TRBJ2-7; D may be TRBD1 (5 bases). The CDR3 consists of 13 residues. Trimming took 0 bases from V and 3 from J, leaving 7 bases between them. CDR1 is SGHRS and CDR2 is YFSETQ in the germline V gene. The CDR3 reads CASSLDDSYEQYF. The CDR3 DNA follows: TGCGCCAGCAGCTTGGACGACAGCTACGAGCAGTACTTC.

This clonotype appeared a few times. V gene TRBV4-2 combines with J gene TRBJ1-1; 7 bases are a match to TRBD1. With 0 bases clipped from V and 8 bases from J, the junction kept 6 bases outside the gene matches. There are 14 residues in the CDR3. The germline CDR1 and CDR2 sequences are LGHNA and YNFKEQ. The CDR3 reads CASSQEGRGGEAFF. CDR3 bases: TGTGCCAGCAGCCAAGAGGGCAGGGGGGGGGAAGCTTTCTTT.

The CDR3 DNA sequence: TGCAGTGCTCCCGGGACTAGCGGGAGTGCGACGGAGACCCAGTACTTC. As protein: CSAPGTSGSATETQYF. J is TRBJ2-5 and V is TRBV20-1; 14 positions agree with TRBD2. From germline, CDR1 is DFQATT and CDR2 SNEGSKA (reference sequence). The CDR3 spans 16 residues. The trim removed 5 bases at V and 5 bases at J, leaving 10 bases unmatched.

This chain connects TRBV7-2 to TRBJ2-7; 10 nucleotides align to TRBD2. The CDR3 extends over 16 amino acids. The J segment lost 2 bases and the V segment lost 1 base, leaving 5 bases of the junction unmatched. Germline CDR1 reads SGHTA; CDR2 reads FQGNSA. CDR3 coding DNA: TGTGCCAGCAGCTTAGTGGCTAGCGGGAGCCCCTACGAGCAGTACTTC. The encoded protein is CASSLVASGSPYEQYF.

The chain combines TRBV24-1 with TRBJ1-5; 11 positions agree with TRBD1. The CDR3 consists of 15 residues. The germline gives CDR1 KGHDR, CDR2 SFDVKD. V lost 4 bases to trimming and J lost 6 bases; unmatched junction nucleotides: 4. For the CDR3, the DNA is TGTGCCACCAGTGACCGGACAGGGGGCTTTCAGCCCCAGCATTTT. Translating it yields CATSDRTGGFQPQHF.

This clonotype was seen only once. The CDR3 nucleotides read TGTGCCAGCAGTTATACCGGCCGACTGGGAGAGCAGTACTTC. It yields the protein CASSYTGRLGEQYF. The J gene is TRBJ2-7, the V gene TRBV6-2 or TRBV6-3; D remains ambiguous. The CDR3 contains 14 residues. Deletions cut 3 bases from V and 7 bases from J, with 16 bases between. Germline V gene data show CDR1 as MNHEY and CDR2 as SVGEGT.